The following is a T cell receptor beta chain sequence with its context. What it recognizes is unknown. This entry belongs to a study of CD8+CD57+ T cells in acquired aplastic anemia. Across the study: Sorted CD4+ and CD8+ cell DNA averaged roughly 3.2 ug.

Genomic DNA acted as the template from which TCR beta VDJ combination and CDR3 sequence profiling were carried out. TCRdb reanalysed the reads using MiXCR and keeps one entry per CDR3 protein. The sample has 200,000 or so distinct CDR3 sequences, around 65% seen once. General study findings and limits: CD8+ Simpson's diversity showed no significant patient-control difference. Over 25 shared CD8+ CDR3s appeared highly expressed within patients' immunodominant clones.

CDR1 and CDR2 from the germline V gene are SGHTA and FQGNSA. The CDR3 extends over 15 amino acids. V lost 7 bases and J lost 2, with 14 bases in between. This TCR was sampled from a human donor with severe aplastic anemia or a healthy control (not recorded which). The chain carries TRBV7-2 and TRBJ2-2; D may be TRBD1 or TRBD2 (5 bases each). Sequencing was performed on sorted CD4+, CD8+, or CD8+CD57+ T cells (not recorded which) from PBMCs. Here the CDR3 reads CASIPTGGNTGELFF. CDR3 bases: TGTGCCAGCATCCCAACTGGGGGTAACACCGGGGAGCTGTTTTTT.